This T cell receptor beta chain was identified in a study of shared clonotypes between healthy human individuals (TCRdb year 2020). General notes on the study: Three men and a couple of women, aged 18 to 49 years, made up the cohort. Blood TCR repertoires of about five healthy adults were deeply sequenced to estimate repertoire size and the extent of clonotype sharing between individuals. Per donor, three plates each were used for CD4 naive and CD4 memory, two for CD8 naive, and one for CD8 memory. To increase sequencing depth and limit assay-specific biases, TCR repertoire library preparation and sequencing were carried out by different laboratories using diverse techniques. Each donor's leukapheresis produced roughly between roughly 0.85 and 9.5 billion PBMCs. Study-level results and caveats: Even with the large sequencing depth, rarefaction of the sorted-subset datasets indicated that sequencing was incomplete. Around 5% of naive CD4, roughly 3.5% of naive CD8, approximately 2.2% of memory CD4, and about 0.4% of memory CD8 clonotypes were shared across a few donors. Because the study included a small number of donors, the genetic and exposure-history diversity represented was limited. Pairwise subsampling indicated that sequencing depth was expected to affect the degree of clonotype sharing among donors. Sampling was restricted to blood, and TCR repertoires in tissues likely differ from the TCR repertoires found in blood. Higher generation probabilities were observed for clonotypes shared by all four sorted-subset donors than for non-shared clonotypes. Naive subsets generally had larger estimated clonotype richness than memory subsets.

The CDR3 spans 13 residues, from the cysteine through the phenylalanine. Here the CDR3 DNA is all that survives: 39 bases in frame from base 1. The germline V gene (reference sequence) supplies CDR1 GTSNPN and CDR2 SVGIG. V sheds 0 bases and J sheds 3 bases, leaving 8 bases between their ends. Using the deep immunoSEQ assay, multiplex PCR amplified TCR CDR3 regions from genomic DNA. Extracted genomic DNA from each cell subset was spread evenly across all wells of several immunoSEQ 96-well plates, with each plate serving as a replicate. Each replicate PCR for sorted subsets received about 0.2 ug genomic DNA, equal to about 30,000 T cell genomes. Purified libraries were measured with a Qubit 3.0 fluorometer, size-checked on a Bioanalyzer 2100, and measured again with the KAPA Library Quantification kit. A separate single-read 150-cycle Illumina NextSeq 550 flow cell was used to sequence each immunoSEQ 96-well plate. The paper's data handling went like this. The immunoSEQ output contained only junctional sequences without quality scores, so filtering could not match that applied to full-length reads. Sequences were annotated with PyIR, a Python wrapper for IgBLAST v1.9, using IMGT germline references to assign V/J genes and CDR3. Reads with weak V/J assignments (E-value above 1e-6), missing CDR3, stop codons, out-of-frame junctions, or ambiguous translated residues were removed. A V3J clonotype was defined by an identical inferred V gene, J gene, and CDR3 amino acid sequence. Percentage overlap between repertoires was calculated by dividing the number of shared unique clonotypes by the size of the smaller repertoire. Three approaches were used to assess repertoire richness: RTK rarefaction, the Chao1 estimator, and Recon v2.1 estimates of unobserved clonotypes. Generation probabilities were computed with OLGA for all TCRbeta clonotypes obtained by the gDNA method from several donors. The table was pulled from immuneACCESS by TCRdb, which kept in-frame rearrangements only. Such tables lose some clones; where checked, under half of the loss comes from unresolved V genes, and the rest has no known cause. That table furnishes V, J and clone size, whereas the DNA furnished D and trimming. The sample has roughly 2.4 million clones on record, approximately 94% of them singletons. The ten largest clones represent roughly 0.13% of the sample.

In the case of this clone: What this receptor recognizes is not known. No base quality information exists; no much larger clone differs at one position. Distinct nucleotide sequences in the sample also encode this CDR3.

Healthy HIV-negative adults with no recently reported acute infections or vaccinations were included as donors. Every donor was a Caucasian adult residing in Nashville, Tennessee, USA. CD4+ T cells were enriched by magnetic negative selection, after which naive cells were positively selected on CD45RA and the negative fraction was taken as the memory subset. Blood was obtained by leukapheresis, after which PBMCs were separated by Ficoll-Histopaque density gradient centrifugation and cryopreserved in liquid nitrogen vapor phase. Analytical flow cytometry was used to check the purity and quantity of each magnetically sorted T cell population. Genomic DNA was isolated from every sorted fraction and measured by UV absorbance on a Nanodrop 2000c.

The rearrangement joined TRBV30 to TRBJ1-1; a weak D assignment points to TRBD1 (5 bases agree). The TCR was taken from a man between 18 and 29 years old in good health. Sequenced material: naive CD4+ T cells sorted from blood. What this sample's cell subset or site label stands for: CD45RA+ positively selected. The CDR3 reads as follows: CAWSVSGDTEAFF. The nucleotide sequence is given as TGTGCCTGGAGTGTATCGGGGGACACTGAAGCTTTCTTT. Reference TRBV30 and TRBJ1-1 genes cover what lies past the CDR3, so the full variable domain is SQTIHQWPATLVQPVGSPLSLECTVEGTSNPNLYWYRQAAGRGLQLLFYSVGIGQISSEVPQNLSASRPQDRQFILSSKKLLLSDSGFYLCAWSVSGDTEAFFGQGTRLTVV.